The following is a T cell receptor (beta chain) sequence with its context. Per the original methods: Amplification from reference gene primers served as the basis for estimated nucleated cell counts. Sequenced by immunoSEQ multiplex PCR; TCRdb stores in-frame clones only, minus some. The V and J calls and clone size come from that table; D and trimming were worked out from the DNA. The sample includes under 300,000 clones, approximately 82% of them seen just once. Study members were between 18 and 89 years old and lived in some 22 US regions. The data are from a study of blood T cell repertoires in COVID-19. V lost 5 bases to trimming and J lost 3 bases, with 14 bases between them. Germline assignment: CDR1 SGHTA and CDR2 FQGTGA. The CDR3 is made up of 15 amino acids.

Sample: PBMCs or T cells enriched from blood (not recorded which). This sequence originates from a man aged 40-55 years who had recovered from COVID-19. This chain joins TRBV7-3 and TRBJ2-1, with a weak D call TRBD1 (5 bases). The CDR3 coding sequence is TGTGCCAGCAGCCCCCAGGGTAGTCGCTACAATGAGCAGTTCTTC. Its protein product is CASSPQGSRYNEQFF.